This TCR beta chain was sequenced for a study of human T cells and chemical hapten exposure (dated by TCRdb to the early 2020s). About the investigation overall: For sensitization, 2% DPC in acetone was applied to a 2 cm by 2 cm area of upper inner arm skin. Patch testing was performed on the upper back with Finn chambers containing 0.01% DPC, and the patch tests were scored after 6 days according to International Contact Dermatitis Research Group standards. Most of the patients in the cohort were female, and the cohort covered alopecia areata with under or over 50% scalp involvement, alopecia totalis and alopecia universalis. Libraries were combined into a pool for sequencing, and differences in TCR yield between samples came mainly from small differences in library volumes within the pool. Blood for TCR sequencing was provided by twenty-nine alopecia patients at one to four time points (pre-sensitization, 2, 6 and 24 weeks). Patients additionally received weekly therapeutic DPC doses to the scalp throughout the approximately 24-week study period. Patient blood was sampled pre-sensitization (week 0) and at 2, 6 and about 24 weeks after DPC sensitization. Peripheral blood TCR repertoire changes were tracked in vivo in alopecia patients during primary and secondary sensitization to the hapten diphenylcyclopropenone (DPC).

Here is what the overall study found, with its caveats: The number of TCRs above 1 in 1000 frequency did not change with DPC sensitization; there was no evidence of global repertoire structure alterations. Compared with pre-sensitization or healthy control sets, expanded TCRs formed significantly more large CDR3 similarity clusters, which is consistent with antigen-driven responses. A positive correlation was found between the number of PT1 expanded TCRs and patch test score, with significance reached at thresholds 8, 16 and 32 but not 4. After repeated subsampling, changes were observed in the strength of the expansion versus patch-test correlation and in the threshold at which the correlation became significant. All patients had alopecia, a presumed autoimmune disease, so their immune response might differ from that of healthy individuals.

Turning to this clonotype: What this receptor recognizes is not known. The sample holds no much larger clone one base away, and base qualities are not on file.

The time point label, as the study defines it: patch test 1, 2 weeks after DPC sensitization. The sample's treatment or condition label is to be understood as: therapeutic diphenylcyclopropenone sensitization with weekly scalp DPC. At each patch-test visit, blood was drawn before the patch test was applied. Patients were eligible if aged 18 to 70, diagnosed with alopecia and judged suitable for DPC therapy, and pregnant patients were excluded. Total RNA was isolated from unfractionated whole blood collected in Tempus Blood RNA tubes. Preparation of the library involved RACE. Sequencing relied on a NextSeq 500. Library preparation attached unique molecular identifiers to individual cDNA molecules for quantitative, reproducible TCR counting. For every blood RNA sample, sequencing covered both the TCR alpha and TCR beta chains. Regarding the original processing steps: The median number of TCRs per sample was roughly 100,000, ranging from about 20,000 to 750,000. The Decombinator software suite was used to annotate the V, J and CDR3 of the TCR reads. To make PS versus PT1 abundance plots, every sample was subsampled to the same number of TCRs (28,000). TCRs were defined as expanded if absent before sensitization and observed at least eight times at the 2-week time point. Through fastp at Q25 and MiXCR, TCRdb rebuilt clones from the public reads, retaining in-frame beta chains. Rows matching on CDR3 protein sequence are summarized as one entry with the most common DNA and genes. For this entry, the V and J calls and clone size follow TCRdb and not the study's own pipeline. The sample table contains about 340,000 distinct CDR3 sequences; only one count was recorded for under 8% of them. The top ten clones comprise about 8% of the sample.

The CDR3 runs 15 amino acids, cysteine and phenylalanine included. The kept DNA is CDR3 alone, 45 bases in frame from the first base. Trimming costs V 2 bases and J 4 bases, and their ends lie 14 bases apart. The germline V gene supplies CDR1 LGHNA and CDR2 YSLEER. The rearrangement combines TRBV4-3 with TRBJ1-1; perhaps TRBD1 is the D gene, with 6 bases matching. The TCR originated in a woman in her late teens or twenties with alopecia areata. Some clones in this sample may be carry-over from other donors' samples. Here the sequenced sample was whole blood, taken in connection with sensitization to the hapten diphenylcyclopropenone (DPC). The CDR3 sequence is CASSQRRGGATEAFF. The bases are TGCGCCAGCAGCCAACGGAGGGGGGGGGCCACTGAAGCTTTCTTT.